This T cell receptor beta chain emerged from a study of shared clonotypes between healthy human individuals. Germline V gene sequence: CDR1 MNHEY, CDR2 SVGAGI. CDR3 length equals 13 residues. V was shortened by 0 bases and J by 7 bases, with 7 bases between the two germline ends. Genomic DNA per cell subset filled all wells of several immunoSEQ plates. Some clones are missing from TCRdb's copy, which holds only in-frame ones; the method was immunoSEQ multiplex PCR. The sample contains some 550,000 clones, around 97% of which appear only once. The sequenced sample was naive CD4+ T cells sorted from blood. Subset denoted: CD45RA+ positively selected. V usage is TRBV6-5 and J usage is TRBJ1-5; a weak D match, TRBD1 (6 bases). The sequence was obtained from a young woman in good health. CDR3 loop: CASSYSRGQPQHF. The DNA for the CDR3 is TGTGCCAGCAGTTACTCGAGGGGGCAGCCCCAGCATTTT.